This TCR beta chain was observed in a study of blood T cell repertoires in COVID-19. The overall study: Sources were T cells, B-cell-depleted T cells, or PBMCs; the material itself was cDNA or gDNA.

In the source study's methods: Counts of nucleated cells, estimated from reference gene primer amplification, were obtained. Repertoires were generated with immunoSEQ multiplex PCR, while TCRdb's copy carries only in-frame clones and drops some. That table furnishes V, J and clone size, whereas the DNA furnished D and trimming. The sample lists around 170,000 clones, roughly 87% occurring once. The CDR3 totals 15 residues. Germline V gene data show CDR1 as LNHDA and CDR2 as SQIVND (reference sequence). The V segment lost 3 bases and the J segment 5 bases; nucleotides outside the gene matches: 7. The rearrangement links TRBV19 to TRBJ2-3; TRBD1 agrees at 8 bases. Specimen: peripheral blood. The clonotype was recovered from a man younger than 35 who had recovered from COVID-19. CDR3 sequence (DNA): TGTGCCAGTAGTATCGTGCAGGGGGCGAGAGATACGCAGTATTTT. This sequence encodes CASSIVQGARDTQYF.